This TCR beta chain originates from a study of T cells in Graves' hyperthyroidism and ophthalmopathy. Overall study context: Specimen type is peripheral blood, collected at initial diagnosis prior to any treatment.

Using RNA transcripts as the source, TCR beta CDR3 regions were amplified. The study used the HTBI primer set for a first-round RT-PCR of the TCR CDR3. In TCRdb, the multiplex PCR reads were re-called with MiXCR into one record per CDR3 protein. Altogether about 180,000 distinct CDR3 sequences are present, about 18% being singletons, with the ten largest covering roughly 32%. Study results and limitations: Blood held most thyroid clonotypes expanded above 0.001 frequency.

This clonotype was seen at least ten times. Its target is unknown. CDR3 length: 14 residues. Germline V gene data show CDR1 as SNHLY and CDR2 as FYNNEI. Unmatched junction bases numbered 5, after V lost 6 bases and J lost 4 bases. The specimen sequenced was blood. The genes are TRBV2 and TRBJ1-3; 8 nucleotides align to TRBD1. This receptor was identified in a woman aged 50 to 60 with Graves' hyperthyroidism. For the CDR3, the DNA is TGTGCCAGCAGATTGGACAGGGCCGGAAACACCATATATTTT. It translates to CASRLDRAGNTIYF. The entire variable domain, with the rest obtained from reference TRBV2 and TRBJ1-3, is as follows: EPEVTQTPSHQVTQMGQEVILRCVPISNHLYFYWYRQILGQKVEFLVSFYNNEISEKSEIFDDQFSVERPDGSNFTLKIRSTKLEDSAMYFCASRLDRAGNTIYFGEGSWLTVV.